This is a list of T cell receptor beta chains from one sample in a study of T cell responses to AZD1222 COVID-19 vaccine. Produced via immunoSEQ multiplex PCR; TCRdb's table is partial and in-frame only. The data hold about 180,000 clones, with around 88% observed a single time. The sequenced sample was peripheral blood, obtained 28 days after the second AZD1222 dose. The receptor source for this set is an adult who received the AZD1222 COVID-19 vaccine. Both conserved end residues are part of each CDR3. Each record gives: D gene, J gene, CDR3 length, clone size, V gene, CDR3 protein, CDR3 DNA. D genes are given only for firm matches. Only part of the rows carry a size: once, few, many, or a class if the clone is expanded.

>.|TRBJ1-1|13|.|TRBV12-3/TRBV12-4
CASSFREVSEAFF
TGTGCCAGCAGTTTCAGGGAAGTCTCTGAAGCTTTCTTT
>TRBD1|TRBJ1-5|15|.|TRBV19
CASSTDREGNQPQHF
TGTGCCAGTAGTACCGACAGGGAAGGCAATCAGCCCCAGCATTTT
>.|TRBJ1-2|12|.|TRBV5-6
CASSSDGYGYTF
TGTGCCAGCAGCTCGGACGGCTATGGCTACACCTTC
>TRBD2|TRBJ2-3|15|.|TRBV30
CAWSVTTSGADTQYF
TGTGCCTGGAGTGTTACGACTAGCGGGGCAGATACGCAGTATTTT
>.|TRBJ2-5|15|once|TRBV7-2
CASSFREGEGETQYF
TGTGCCAGCAGCTTCAGAGAGGGGGAAGGGGAGACCCAGTACTTC
>TRBD1|TRBJ1-1|15|.|TRBV27
CASSSRDRQNTEAFF
TGTGCCAGCAGTTCCCGGGACAGACAAAACACTGAAGCTTTCTTT
>.|TRBJ2-1|15|few|TRBV9
CASSVHVTNSNEQFF
TGTGCCAGCAGCGTTCATGTAACGAATTCCAATGAGCAGTTCTTC
>.|TRBJ1-1|13|.|TRBV29-1
CSVENQGITEAFF
TGCAGCGTTGAAAACCAGGGAATAACTGAAGCTTTCTTT
>TRBD2|TRBJ2-2|15|.|TRBV6-5
CASSYFAGVTGELFF
TGTGCCAGCAGTTACTTCGCGGGGGTTACCGGGGAGCTGTTTTTT
>TRBD1|TRBJ1-1|12|.|TRBV12-3/TRBV12-4
CASTTGVKGAFF
TGTGCCAGCACCACAGGGGTAAAAGGAGCTTTCTTT
>.|TRBJ1-1|15|.|TRBV19
CASSITTGANTEAFF
TGTGCCAGTAGTATAACGACAGGCGCCAACACTGAAGCTTTCTTT
>TRBD1|TRBJ1-6|12|.|TRBV27
CASGQVNSPLHF
TGTGCCAGCGGACAGGTTAATTCACCCCTCCACTTT
>.|TRBJ2-5|16|.|TRBV28
CASSFMDWVGGETQYF
TGTGCCAGCAGTTTCATGGATTGGGTAGGGGGGGAGACCCAGTACTTC
>.|TRBJ1-4|16|.|TRBV28
CASSLSGPGSNEKLFF
TGTGCCAGCAGTTTATCGGGGCCTGGGTCTAATGAAAAACTGTTTTTT
>.|TRBJ2-5|11|.|TRBV2
CARGASKTQYF
TGTGCCAGAGGGGCCAGCAAGACCCAGTACTTC
>.|TRBJ2-3|15|.|TRBV4-3
CASSQDLTSTDTQYF
TGCGCCAGCAGCCAAGATCTCACTAGCACAGATACGCAGTATTTT